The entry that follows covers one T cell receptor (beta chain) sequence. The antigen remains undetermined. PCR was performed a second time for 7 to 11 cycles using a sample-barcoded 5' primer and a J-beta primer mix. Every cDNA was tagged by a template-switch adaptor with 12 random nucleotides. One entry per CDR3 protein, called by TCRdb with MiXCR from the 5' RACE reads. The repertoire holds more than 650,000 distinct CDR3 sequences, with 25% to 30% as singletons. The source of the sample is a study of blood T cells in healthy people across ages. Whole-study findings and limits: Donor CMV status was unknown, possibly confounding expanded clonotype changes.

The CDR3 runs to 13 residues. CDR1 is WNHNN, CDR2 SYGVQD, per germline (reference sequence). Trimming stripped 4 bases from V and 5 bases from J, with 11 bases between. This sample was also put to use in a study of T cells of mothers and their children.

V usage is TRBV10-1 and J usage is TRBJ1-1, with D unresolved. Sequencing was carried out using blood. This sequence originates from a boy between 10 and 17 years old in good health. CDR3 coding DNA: TGCGCCAGCAGTGCAGTACCAGGTACTGAAGCTTTCTTT. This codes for CASSAVPGTEAFF.